Listed below are T cell receptor beta chains from one sample, sequenced in a study of TIL therapy for anti-PD-1-resistant metastatic lung cancer. Produced via immunoSEQ multiplex PCR; TCRdb's table is partial and in-frame only. The sample records approximately 23,000 clones, less than 65% being singletons. Sequences were derived from tumor tissue, sampled at baseline. The receptors were gathered from a woman between 30 and 80 years old with non-small cell lung cancer. CDR3s include the opening cysteine and the closing phenylalanine or tryptophan. A D gene is named only where the DNA matches it firmly. Size is stated for part of the rows, as once, few or many counts, or as a class when the clone is expanded.

-	TRBV5-4	13	-	TRBJ1-2	TGTGCCAGCAGCTCACCGACGGAGTATGGCTACACCTTC	CASSSPTEYGYTF
medium-sized	TRBV2	15	-	TRBJ1-1	TGTGCCAGCAGTGAGAATCGGGGGTACAACACTGAAGCTTTCTTT	CASSENRGYNTEAFF
-	TRBV4-2	17	-	TRBJ2-2	TGTGCCAGCAGCCAAGAGCTGACAGTCAACGGCCCCGGGGAGCTGTTTTTT	CASSQELTVNGPGELFF
-	TRBV5-1	15	-	TRBJ2-3	TGCGCCAGCAGCTTGCAGAGTCCTACGGCAGATACGCAGTATTTT	CASSLQSPTADTQYF
-	TRBV10-3	15	TRBD2	TRBJ2-7	TGTGCCATCAGTGTCCCGGGACTAGCGGGAGACGAGCAGTACTTC	CAISVPGLAGDEQYF
-	TRBV21-1	14	-	TRBJ2-7	TGTGCCAGCCCCACCCGGAGGTTTACCTACGAGCAGTACTTC	CASPTRRFTYEQYF
-	TRBV6-1	15	-	TRBJ2-5	TGTGCCAGCAAGGTAATGACAGGAGTCCAAGAGACCCAGTACTTC	CASKVMTGVQETQYF
-	TRBV13	18	-	TRBJ2-1	TGTGCCAGCAGCTTAGCCTCGGCGGTGGGCCTCTCCTACAATGAGCAGTTCTTC	CASSLASAVGLSYNEQFF
-	TRBV5-6	17	TRBD1	TRBJ1-3	TGTGCCAGCAGCTTGATCGACAGGGCAATCTCTGGAAACACCATATATTTT	CASSLIDRAISGNTIYF
medium-sized	TRBV29-1	12	-	TRBJ2-7	TGCAGCGTTGGGTCCCAGGATTACGAGCAGTACTTC	CSVGSQDYEQYF
-	TRBV12-5	14	TRBD1	TRBJ1-5	TGTGCTAGTGGTACCGGACAGGGTATGCAGCCCCAGCATTTT	CASGTGQGMQPQHF
few	TRBV5-4	16	TRBD2	TRBJ2-3	TGTGCCAGCAGCTCCGGACTAGCGGACTACACAGATACGCAGTATTTT	CASSSGLADYTDTQYF
-	TRBV11-2	15	-	TRBJ2-3	TGTGCCAGCAGCTTAGACGTATCACGCACAGATACGCAGTATTTT	CASSLDVSRTDTQYF
-	TRBV29-1	13	TRBD1	TRBJ1-4	TGCAGCGTTCAGGGGGGGGCGGGTGAAAAACTGTTTTTT	CSVQGGAGEKLFF
-	TRBV4-2	15	-	TRBJ1-4	TGTGCCAGCAGCAGACGACAGGAAACTAATGAAAAACTGTTTTTT	CASSRRQETNEKLFF
-	TRBV12-5	15	-	TRBJ2-3	TGTGCTAGTGGCCGGTTGGGCGGGAACACAGATACGCAGTATTTT	CASGRLGGNTDTQYF
few	TRBV27	15	TRBD1	TRBJ1-2	TGTGCCAGCAGTCCCCGGGACAGTGGACTCTATGGCTACACCTTC	CASSPRDSGLYGYTF
-	TRBV20-1	11	-	TRBJ2-7	TGCAGTGCTAGAGATTCCTACGAGCAGTACTTC	CSARDSYEQYF
few	TRBV28	13	-	TRBJ2-3	TGTGCCAGCACAAGGGGGGGCGCAGATACGCAGTATTTT	CASTRGGADTQYF
few	TRBV18	16	TRBD1	TRBJ1-1	TGTGCCAGCTCACCACCCGGACAGGGACTCAACACTGAAGCTTTCTTT	CASSPPGQGLNTEAFF
-	TRBV2	13	-	TRBJ1-2	TGTGCCAGCAGTCCTGGCGGACAGTATGGCTACACCTTC	CASSPGGQYGYTF
-	TRBV2	15	-	TRBJ2-5	TGTGCCAGCAGTGAAGACGGGGGACAGAAAGAGACCCAGTACTTC	CASSEDGGQKETQYF
-	TRBV7-9	16	TRBD2	TRBJ2-1	TGTGCCAGCAGCTCCCTAGCGGGGACGGGATACAATGAGCAGTTCTTC	CASSSLAGTGYNEQFF
-	TRBV19	14	-	TRBJ1-5	TGTGCCAGTAGTCCTGGGCTGGGTCACCAGCCCCAGCATTTT	CASSPGLGHQPQHF
few	TRBV10-1	13	-	TRBJ2-7	TGCGCCAGCAGTGATCGCTTCTCCTACGAGCAGTACTTC	CASSDRFSYEQYF
-	TRBV29-1	12	TRBD2	TRBJ2-7	TGCAGCGCCGGACTAGCGGGATACGAGCAGTACTTC	CSAGLAGYEQYF
-	TRBV29-1	15	-	TRBJ2-2	TGCAGCGTTGTAGAAAGGCAGACGAACACCGGGGAGCTGTTTTTT	CSVVERQTNTGELFF
-	TRBV7-8	14	-	TRBJ2-7	TGTGCCAGCACCGCCGGGACTGATCTCTACGAGCAGTACTTC	CASTAGTDLYEQYF
few	TRBV4-2	15	-	TRBJ2-1	TGTGCCAGCAGCCCTGGGCTCACCACCTACAATGAGCAGTTCTTC	CASSPGLTTYNEQFF
once	TRBV6-5	13	TRBD1	TRBJ2-7	TGTGCCAGCAGTGACAGGGGGCTTAACGAGCAGTACTTC	CASSDRGLNEQYF
-	TRBV14	14	-	TRBJ1-1	TGTGCCAGCAGCCAAGTCTCAGGGAGAACTGAAGCTTTCTTT	CASSQVSGRTEAFF
-	TRBV6-5	14	-	TRBJ2-5	TGTGCCAGCAGCAACTTCGAGCGGAAAGAGACCCAGTACTTC	CASSNFERKETQYF
-	TRBV19	12	TRBD1	TRBJ2-1	TGTGCCACAGGGGGCTTTAACAATGAGCAGTTCTTC	CATGGFNNEQFF
-	TRBV5-1	14	-	TRBJ2-3	TGCGCCAGCAGCTTGACAGTAAGCACAGATACGCAGTATTTT	CASSLTVSTDTQYF